This TCR beta chain emerged from a study of T cell responses to AZD1222 COVID-19 vaccine. Broader study findings: Unmutated variant regions reportedly attract nearly half of all spike-specific TCRs. Donors were chiefly white British, with a greater number of females, and clonal diversity was perhaps underestimated.

V was clipped by 6 bases and J by 2 bases; unmatched bases: 5. Germline V gene data show CDR1 as SNHLY and CDR2 as FYNNEI. CDR3 length: 14 amino acids. Data came from immunoSEQ multiplex PCR; TCRdb stores just in-frame clones and leaves some out. The data contain 50,000 to 65,000 clones, 65% to 90% of them seen just once; the ten biggest clones take up 6.9%. As for this clone: The antigen remains unidentified.

The receptor's source is an adult who received the AZD1222 COVID-19 vaccine. The rearrangement links TRBV2 to TRBJ2-7; 9 nucleotides match TRBD1. This material consisted of peripheral blood, taken 28 days after the second AZD1222 dose. Here the CDR3 DNA reads TGTGCCAGCAGGCTGGACAGGGGCCCCTACGAGCAGTACTTC. Protein product: CASRLDRGPYEQYF. The full variable domain, with the rest looked up from reference TRBV2 and TRBJ2-7, is EPEVTQTPSHQVTQMGQEVILRCVPISNHLYFYWYRQILGQKVEFLVSFYNNEISEKSEIFDDQFSVERPDGSNFTLKIRSTKLEDSAMYFCASRLDRGPYEQYFGPGTRLTVT.